The 16 T cell receptor beta chains given below trace back to one sample, sequenced in a study of shared clonotypes between healthy human individuals. Repertoires were generated with immunoSEQ multiplex PCR, while TCRdb's copy carries only in-frame clones and drops some. The repertoire has about 2.3 million clones, just under 95% of them found once; the top ten carry 0.3% to 0.45%. The sequenced material came from naive CD4+ T cells from PBMCs. Stated subset: CD45RA+ positively selected. Receptor source: a man aged 18 to 30 in good health. Some clones in this sample may be carry-over from other donors' samples.

This clone has only one observation. This chain links TRBV19 with TRBJ2-5; 7 bases align to TRBD1. The V segment lost 7 bases and the J segment 2 bases; nucleotides outside the gene matches: 7. Germline lookup yields CDR1 LNHDA and CDR2 SQIVND (reference sequence). CDR3 length: 14 amino acids. The CDR3 bases are TGTGCCAGTAAGATCGGGACAGATCAAGAGACCCAGTACTTC. Residues: CASKIGTDQETQYF.

The CDR3 DNA sequence: TGTGCCAGCAGTTCGCCGGGACAGGGGGGCGGAAACACCATATATTTT. Translating gives CASSSPGQGGGNTIYF. This rearrangement joins TRBV28 to TRBJ1-3; 11 nucleotides agree with TRBD1. The ends lost 4 bases at V and 4 bases at J; junction bases unmatched: 6. The CDR3 is 16 residues long. CDR1 MDHEN and CDR2 SYDVKM come from the germline V gene.

Here the CDR3 DNA reads TGTGCCAGCAGCGTAGCGCACGGAGCCAACACAGATACGCAGTATTTT. It encodes CASSVAHGANTDTQYF. The chain combines TRBV9 with TRBJ2-3; no definite D call. The CDR3 consists of 16 residues. The V gene lost 0 bases and the J gene lost 2 bases, with 13 bases spanning the gap. Per germline, CDR1 SGDLS and CDR2 YYNGEE.

This clone was observed a single time. V is TRBV5-6 and J is TRBJ2-3, with D perhaps TRBD2 (5 bases). V lost 2 bases and J lost 2, with 15 bases in between. The germline gives CDR1 SGHDT, CDR2 YYEEEE. The CDR3 runs to 16 residues. The chain's CDR3 is CASSFSARVSTDTQYF. Written as DNA, the CDR3 is TGTGCCAGCAGCTTCTCCGCGCGGGTGTCCACAGATACGCAGTATTTT.

The rearrangement uses TRBV30 and TRBJ1-1, with a weak D call TRBD1 (5 bases). This CDR3 spans 16 amino acids. The germline V and J ends were trimmed by 1 base and 3 bases, with 18 bases remaining between them. The germline gives CDR1 GTSNPN, CDR2 SVGIG (reference sequence). The CDR3 reads CAWSGGPKRTDTEAFF. CDR3 coding DNA: TGTGCCTGGAGTGGGGGACCTAAAAGAACCGACACTGAAGCTTTCTTT.

This chain joins TRBV4-1 and TRBJ1-1; D call uncertain. V was pared by 2 bases and J by 4 bases, with 8 bases between. The CDR3 is made up of 13 amino acids. CDR1 is MGHRA and CDR2 is YSYEKL in the germline V gene. The CDR3 bases are TGCGCCAGCAGCCAAAGGCCGGGCACTGAAGCTTTCTTT. Amino acids: CASSQRPGTEAFF.

This clone was picked up one time. V is TRBV5-4 and J is TRBJ2-1; the D gene is possibly TRBD1 (6 bases). V was shortened by 4 bases and J by 2 bases, with 10 bases between the two germline ends. The CDR3 is made up of 14 amino acids. In germline, CDR1 is SGHNT, CDR2 YYREEE (reference sequence). The CDR3 DNA is TGTGCCAGCAGCGAAGGGACAACCTACAATGAGCAGTTCTTC. This codes for CASSEGTTYNEQFF.

Turning to this clone: Other DNA sequences in this sample translate to the same CDR3. The chain links TRBV28 to TRBJ1-3; TRBD1 might be the D (6 bases). Deletions cut 1 base from V and 1 base from J, with 11 bases between. Germline V CDR1 and CDR2: MDHEN, SYDVKM. There are 16 residues in the CDR3. CDR3 sequence reads: CASSLSGAPSGNTIYF. In DNA, the CDR3 is TGTGCCAGCAGTTTATCGGGGGCGCCGTCTGGAAACACCATATATTTT.

The J gene is TRBJ2-1, the V gene TRBV28; 7 positions agree with TRBD2. Per germline, CDR1 MDHEN and CDR2 SYDVKM. The CDR3 runs 15 residues. The V and J ends lost 6 bases and 0 bases, in that order; junction bases with no gene match: 5. CDR3 region: CASRLPGGSYNEQFF. The CDR3 region has the DNA TGTGCCAGCAGACTCCCGGGGGGCTCCTACAATGAGCAGTTCTTC.

The chain recombines TRBV29-1 with TRBJ1-4, with D hard to call. The CDR3 is made up of 13 amino acids. Germline V lookup: CDR1 SQVTM, CDR2 ANQGSEA. The CDR3 bases are TGCAGTGGCCGGAGAGGGTTAGGAGAAAAACTGTTTTTT. Its protein product is CSGRRGLGEKLFF.

V is TRBV6-5 and J is TRBJ1-1; D is uncertain. The V gene lost 10 bases and the J gene lost 1 base, with 13 bases spanning the gap. Germline V gene sequence: CDR1 MNHEY, CDR2 SVGAGI. The CDR3 contains 13 residues. The CDR3 sequence is CAIGAGWNTEAFF. CDR3 DNA: TGTGCCATCGGAGCGGGCTGGAACACTGAAGCTTTCTTT.

This chain connects TRBV28 to TRBJ2-7; TRBD1 matches 8 bases. This CDR3 spans 15 amino acids. Germline CDR1 reads MDHEN; CDR2 reads SYDVKM. Trimming took 7 bases from V and 0 from J; bases not matched to a gene: 8. This CDR3 reads CASMDRAKISYEQYF. CDR3 bases: TGTGCCAGCATGGACAGGGCGAAAATCTCCTACGAGCAGTACTTC.

V is TRBV28 and J is TRBJ2-5, with D possibly TRBD2 on 6 matching bases. The V end lost 1 base, the J end lost 5 bases, and 17 bases lay between the germline ends. CDR1 is MDHEN, CDR2 SYDVKM, per germline. The CDR3 totals 16 residues. The CDR3 nucleotides read TGTGCCAGCAGTTTATTCGTAGGGGTCCGGGGGGAGACCCAGTACTTC. Encoded protein: CASSLFVGVRGETQYF.

The rearrangement links TRBV27 to TRBJ2-6, with TRBD1 as a possible D gene (5 bases). Germline CDR1 and CDR2: MNHEY and SMNVEV (reference sequence). This CDR3 comprises 15 residues. V was clipped by 4 bases and J by 2 bases, with 9 bases between them. The CDR3 DNA follows: TGTGCCAGCAGTTCCTGGGGCCCTGGGGCCAACGTCCTGACTTTC. Its protein is CASSSWGPGANVLTF.

V usage is TRBV4-2 and J usage is TRBJ2-1; 7 nucleotides line up with TRBD1. The CDR3 has 15 residues. Trimming at V came to 8 bases and at J to 8 bases, leaving 15 bases not matched to a gene. Germline CDR1 and CDR2: LGHNA and YNFKEQ. The DNA of the CDR3 is TGTGCCAGCGCTACAGGAACAGGGGCAAGATATGAGCAGTTCTTC. As protein: CASATGTGARYEQFF.

The chain combines TRBV7-9 with TRBJ2-7; TRBD1 matches 7 bases. Trimming at V came to 5 bases and at J to 1 base, leaving 8 bases not matched to a gene. The CDR3 runs to 15 residues. CDR1 is SEHNR and CDR2 is FQNEAQ in the germline V gene (reference sequence). In DNA, the CDR3 is TGTGCCAGCAGCAAAGGGGCAGGGGGTTCCTACGAGCAGTACTTC. Amino acids: CASSKGAGGSYEQYF.